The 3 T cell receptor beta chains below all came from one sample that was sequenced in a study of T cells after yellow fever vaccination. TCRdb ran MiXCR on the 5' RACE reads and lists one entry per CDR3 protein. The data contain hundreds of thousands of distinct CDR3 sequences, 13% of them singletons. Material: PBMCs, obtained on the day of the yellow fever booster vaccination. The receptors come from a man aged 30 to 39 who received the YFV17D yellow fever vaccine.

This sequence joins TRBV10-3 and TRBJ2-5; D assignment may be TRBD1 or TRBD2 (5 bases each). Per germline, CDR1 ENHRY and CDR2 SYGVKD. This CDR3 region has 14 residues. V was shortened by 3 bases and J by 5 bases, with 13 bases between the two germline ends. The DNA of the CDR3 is TGTGCCATCAGTGATGAGTACGGGACGGAGACCCAGTACTTC. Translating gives CAISDEYGTETQYF.

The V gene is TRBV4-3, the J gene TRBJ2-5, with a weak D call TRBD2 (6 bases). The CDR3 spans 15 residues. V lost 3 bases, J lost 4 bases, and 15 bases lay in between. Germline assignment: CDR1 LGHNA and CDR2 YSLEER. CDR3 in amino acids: CASSQGGEGGETQYF. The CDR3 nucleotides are TGCGCCAGCAGCCAGGGGGGAGAAGGTGGAGAGACCCAGTACTTC.

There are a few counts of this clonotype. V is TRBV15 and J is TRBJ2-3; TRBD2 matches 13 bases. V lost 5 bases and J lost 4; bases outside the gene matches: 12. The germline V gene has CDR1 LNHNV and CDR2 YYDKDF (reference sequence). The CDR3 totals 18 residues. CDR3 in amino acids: CATSLRTSGSGASDTQYF. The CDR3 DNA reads TGTGCCACCAGCCTTAGGACTAGCGGGAGTGGGGCATCAGATACGCAGTATTTT.